The present TCR beta chain was sequenced within a study of T cell responses to AZD1222 COVID-19 vaccine. The method was immunoSEQ multiplex PCR; TCRdb's version includes in-frame clones alone and lacks a portion of them. The sample has 150,000 to 180,000 clones, approximately 90% seen once. Looked up from germline, CDR1 is SGHNT and CDR2 is YENEEA. The V and J ends lost 2 bases and 1 base respectively, with 5 bases between them. CDR3 length: 13 amino acids. The sequence was obtained from an adult in good health. Here the sequenced sample was peripheral blood, taken on day 0 of AZD1222 vaccination. The chain uses TRBV11-3 and TRBJ1-1; D is unclear. This chain's CDR3 is CASSLSPNTEAFF. CDR3 nucleotide sequence: TGTGCCAGCAGCTTATCACCGAACACTGAAGCTTTCTTT.